In this sample, the clone carrying this T cell receptor beta chain turned up a few times. Its antigen remains unknown. The data are from a study of cytomegalovirus exposure and HLA in healthy donors. General study findings and limits: Later work found that TCR association rates differed between HLA loci; DRB1 had the most and HLA-C the fewest. Analyses of presence and absence presupposed an approximately uniform sequencing depth across donors.

In the PCR, 60 Vbeta and 13 Jbeta primers were used. Generated by immunoSEQ multiplex PCR, the TCRdb table keeps only in-frame clones and is missing some. The sample records under 55,000 clones, 65% to 85% being singletons. The germline V gene has CDR1 SGHNT and CDR2 YYREEE (reference sequence). The CDR3 consists of 17 residues. The V gene end was trimmed by 2 bases and the J gene end by 0 bases; junction bases not matched to a gene: 10. The sequence derives from a man younger than 35 in good health and CMV-seronegative. The chain uses TRBV5-4 and TRBJ1-2; 7 bases are shared with TRBD1. Source material: PBMCs. The CDR3 reads CASSLQRPGQANYGYTF. The CDR3 DNA sequence: TGTGCCAGCAGCTTACAGCGTCCAGGACAGGCTAACTATGGCTACACCTTC.